Sequencing of this T cell receptor beta chain was carried out in a study of cytomegalovirus exposure and HLA in healthy donors. Study-wide points: Judged likely to be a sequencing artifact was a cluster of highly shared sequence variants.

With V trimmed by 3 bases and J by 2 bases, 8 bases remained unmatched. The CDR3 spans 19 residues. In germline, CDR1 is SGHTA, CDR2 FQGTGA. Primers included in the PCR were 60 Vbeta and 13 Jbeta primers. The assay was immunoSEQ multiplex PCR, and TCRdb's table has in-frame clones only and misses some. The repertoire has around 78,000 clones, over 60% of them found once; the top ten carry over 8.5%. This clone turned up a few times. Its specificity is unknown. This chain uses TRBV7-3 with TRBJ2-6; 12 bases agree with TRBD1. Material for sequencing was PBMCs. The sequence was collected from a woman aged 40 to 50 in good health and CMV-seropositive. The CDR3 DNA is TGTGCCAGCAGCTTGGGCAGCGGGACAGGGGGCACTGGGGCCAACGTCCTGACTTTC. This translates into CASSLGSGTGGTGANVLTF.